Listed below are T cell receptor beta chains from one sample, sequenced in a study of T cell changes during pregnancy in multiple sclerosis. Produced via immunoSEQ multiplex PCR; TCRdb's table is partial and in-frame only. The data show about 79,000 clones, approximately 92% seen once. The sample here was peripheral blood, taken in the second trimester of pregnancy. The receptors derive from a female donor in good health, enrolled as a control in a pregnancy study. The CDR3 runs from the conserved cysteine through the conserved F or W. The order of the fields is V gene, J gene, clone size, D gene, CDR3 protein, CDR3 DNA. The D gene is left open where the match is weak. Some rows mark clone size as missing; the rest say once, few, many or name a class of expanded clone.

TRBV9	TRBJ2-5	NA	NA	CASSVETGTDQETQYF	TGTGCCAGCAGCGTAGAAACAGGAACTGACCAAGAGACCCAGTACTTC
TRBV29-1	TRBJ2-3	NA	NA	CSAGTLPLISTDTQYF	TGCAGCGCTGGGACACTTCCTCTAATATCCACAGATACGCAGTATTTT
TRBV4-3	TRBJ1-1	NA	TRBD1	CASSHFQGATEAFF	TGCGCCAGCAGCCATTTCCAGGGGGCTACTGAAGCTTTCTTT
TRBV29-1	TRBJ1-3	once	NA	CSVEQISGNTIYF	TGCAGCGTTGAACAAATCTCTGGAAACACCATATATTTT
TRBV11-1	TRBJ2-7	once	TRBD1	CASSLVTQGETYEQYF	TGTGCCAGCAGCTTAGTCACACAGGGGGAGACCTACGAGCAGTACTTC
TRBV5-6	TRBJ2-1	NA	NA	CASSTLQGSSYNEQFF	TGTGCCAGCAGCACTTTACAGGGCAGCTCCTACAATGAGCAGTTCTTC
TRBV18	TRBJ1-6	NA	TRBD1	CASSPRTGSNSPLHF	TGTGCCAGCTCACCTCGGACAGGGTCTAATTCACCCCTCCACTTT
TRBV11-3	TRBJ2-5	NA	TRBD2	CASSPKRGPFQETQYF	TGTGCCAGCAGCCCCAAGCGGGGGCCGTTCCAAGAGACCCAGTACTTC
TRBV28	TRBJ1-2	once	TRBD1	CASSSTGQGYGYTF	TGTGCCAGCAGTTCAACGGGACAGGGCTATGGCTACACCTTC
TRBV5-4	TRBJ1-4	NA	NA	CASSLEGANEKLFF	TGTGCCAGCAGCTTGGAGGGAGCTAATGAAAAACTGTTTTTT
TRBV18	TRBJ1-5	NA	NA	CASSSPGGGQPQHF	TGTGCCAGCTCATCCCCCGGGGGAGGGCAGCCCCAGCATTTT
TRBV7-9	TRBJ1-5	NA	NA	CASSQAWGGNQPQHF	TGTGCCAGCAGCCAGGCCTGGGGAGGCAATCAGCCCCAGCATTTT
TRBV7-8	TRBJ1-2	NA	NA	CASSLVNEYGYTF	TGTGCCAGCAGCTTAGTTAACGAGTATGGCTACACCTTC
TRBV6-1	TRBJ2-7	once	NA	CASTGRYEQYF	TGTGCCAGCACAGGGCGCTACGAGCAGTACTTC
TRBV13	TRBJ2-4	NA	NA	CASSFSLGKNIQYF	TGTGCCAGCAGCTTTTCGCTAGGTAAAAACATTCAGTACTTC
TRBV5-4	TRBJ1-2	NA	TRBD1	CASSSPGTENYGYTF	TGTGCCAGCAGCTCCCCCGGGACAGAAAACTATGGCTACACCTTC
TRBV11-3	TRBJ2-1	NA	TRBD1	CASSFGTGGYEQFF	TGTGCCAGCAGCTTCGGGACAGGGGGTTATGAGCAGTTCTTC
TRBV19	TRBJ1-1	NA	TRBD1	CASRSPGQVLGDTEAFF	TGTGCCAGTAGGTCACCGGGACAGGTCCTTGGGGACACTGAAGCTTTCTTT
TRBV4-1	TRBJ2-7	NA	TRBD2	CASSPNSGGAYEQYF	TGCGCCAGCAGCCCCAATAGCGGGGGGGCCTACGAGCAGTACTTC
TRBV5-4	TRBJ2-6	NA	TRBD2	CASNNAGEPGANVLTF	TGTGCCAGCAACAACGCGGGGGAACCTGGGGCCAACGTCCTGACTTTC
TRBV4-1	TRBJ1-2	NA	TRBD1	CASSGQGVEGYTF	TGCGCCAGCAGCGGGCAGGGGGTTGAAGGCTACACCTTC
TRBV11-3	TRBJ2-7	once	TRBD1	CASSRQGAREQYF	TGTGCCAGCAGCAGACAGGGGGCGCGCGAGCAGTACTTC
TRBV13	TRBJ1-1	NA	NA	CASSLGREGGGEAFF	TGTGCCAGCAGCTTAGGCCGGGAGGGGGGGGGCGAAGCTTTCTTT
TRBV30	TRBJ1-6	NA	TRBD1	CAWRTGTGNFPLHF	TGTGCCTGGAGGACCGGGACAGGAAACTTCCCCCTCCACTTT
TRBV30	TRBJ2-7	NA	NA	CAWKVQAGEQYF	TGTGCCTGGAAGGTCCAGGCAGGCGAGCAGTACTTC
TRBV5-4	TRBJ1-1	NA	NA	CASSLVAGAYTEAFF	TGTGCCAGCAGCTTGGTTGCGGGGGCGTACACTGAAGCTTTCTTT
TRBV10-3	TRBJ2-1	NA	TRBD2	CAIRNILAGGDYNEQFF	TGTGCCATCAGAAACATACTAGCGGGGGGAGATTACAATGAGCAGTTCTTC
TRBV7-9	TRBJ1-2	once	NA	CASSLGARGSHGYTF	TGTGCCAGCAGCTTAGGGGCCAGGGGCTCACATGGCTACACCTTC
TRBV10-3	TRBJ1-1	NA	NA	CATCDGVNTEAFF	TGTGCCACGTGTGACGGAGTGAACACTGAAGCTTTCTTT
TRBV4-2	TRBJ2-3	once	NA	CASSQDKRVTDTQYF	TGTGCCAGCAGCCAAGATAAGAGGGTCACAGATACGCAGTATTTT
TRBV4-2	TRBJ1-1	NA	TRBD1	CASSQPHRGHTEAFF	TGTGCCAGCAGCCAGCCCCACAGGGGGCACACTGAAGCTTTCTTT
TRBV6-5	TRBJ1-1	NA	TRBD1	CASQDRVGGTEAFF	TGTGCCAGCCAGGACAGGGTAGGAGGGACTGAAGCTTTCTTT
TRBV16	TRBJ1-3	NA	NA	CASSQLSKPPGNTIYF	TGTGCCAGCAGCCAATTGAGCAAGCCACCTGGAAACACCATATATTTT
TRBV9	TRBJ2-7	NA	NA	CASSASAETLGEQYF	TGTGCCAGCAGCGCCTCGGCGGAGACTCTGGGCGAGCAGTACTTC
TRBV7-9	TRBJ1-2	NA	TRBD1	CASSEFGTDYGYTF	TGTGCCAGCAGCGAATTCGGGACAGACTATGGCTACACCTTC
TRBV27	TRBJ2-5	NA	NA	CASSRKGRGTQETQYF	TGTGCCAGCAGTCGCAAAGGGAGGGGGACGCAAGAGACCCAGTACTTC
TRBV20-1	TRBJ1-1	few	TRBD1	CSAQGAEAFF	TGCAGTGCTCAGGGGGCTGAAGCTTTCTTT
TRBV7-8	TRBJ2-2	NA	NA	CASSFIAQGAGELFF	TGTGCCAGCAGCTTTATAGCTCAAGGGGCCGGGGAGCTGTTTTTT
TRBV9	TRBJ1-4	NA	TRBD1	CASSAPGGGLSTGKLFF	TGTGCCAGCAGCGCCCCGGGAGGGGGCCTTTCAACAGGAAAACTGTTTTTT
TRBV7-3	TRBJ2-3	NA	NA	CATGSTRTDTQYF	TGTGCCACGGGGTCAACACGTACAGATACGCAGTATTTT
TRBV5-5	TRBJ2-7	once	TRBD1	CASSFGTGGNEQYF	TGTGCCAGCAGCTTCGGGACAGGGGGCAACGAGCAGTACTTC
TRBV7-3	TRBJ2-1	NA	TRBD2	CASSWGLAESSYNEQFF	TGTGCCAGCAGCTGGGGACTAGCGGAAAGCTCCTACAATGAGCAGTTCTTC
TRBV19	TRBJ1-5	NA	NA	CASRQGGRQPQHF	TGTGCCAGCAGGCAAGGGGGTCGTCAGCCCCAGCATTTT
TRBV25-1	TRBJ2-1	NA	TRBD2	CASSGLAGGYNEQFF	TGTGCCAGCAGTGGTCTAGCGGGGGGTTACAATGAGCAGTTCTTC
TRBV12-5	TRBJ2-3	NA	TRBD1	CASGPAGTGDLVDTQYF	TGTGCTAGTGGACCCGCCGGGACAGGTGATTTGGTAGATACGCAGTATTTT
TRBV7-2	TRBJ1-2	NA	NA	CASSLVREYRYGYTF	TGTGCCAGCAGCTTAGTACGGGAATATCGGTATGGCTACACCTTC
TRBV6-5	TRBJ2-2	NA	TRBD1	CASSGRQGETGELFF	TGTGCCAGCAGTGGGAGACAGGGCGAAACCGGGGAGCTGTTTTTT
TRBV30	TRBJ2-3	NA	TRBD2	CAWMGGGADTQYF	TGTGCCTGGATGGGGGGGGGAGCAGATACGCAGTATTTT
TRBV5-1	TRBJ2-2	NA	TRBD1	CASSSGTGNTGELFF	TGCGCCAGCAGCTCCGGGACAGGGAACACCGGGGAGCTGTTTTTT
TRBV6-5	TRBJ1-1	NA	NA	CASSYRDTSEAFF	TGTGCCAGCAGTTATCGGGACACCAGCGAGGCTTTCTTT
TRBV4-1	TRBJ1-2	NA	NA	CASSQDPLEGAYGYTF	TGCGCCAGCAGCCAAGATCCGCTTGAGGGTGCCTATGGCTACACCTTC
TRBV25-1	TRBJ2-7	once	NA	CASGLARYEQYF	TGTGCCAGCGGGCTAGCGCGGTACGAGCAGTACTTC
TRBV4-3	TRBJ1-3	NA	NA	CASSQDSGGLTGNTIYF	TGCGCCAGCAGCCAAGATAGCGGGGGGCTTACTGGAAACACCATATATTTT
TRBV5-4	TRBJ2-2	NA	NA	CASTENSRLTTGELFF	TGTGCCAGCACCGAAAACAGCCGATTAACCACCGGGGAGCTGTTTTTT
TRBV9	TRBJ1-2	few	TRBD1	CASSVGTGDGYGYTF	TGTGCCAGCAGCGTAGGGACAGGGGATGGCTATGGCTACACCTTC